The rows below give T cell receptor beta chains drawn from one sample of a study of blood T cell repertoires in COVID-19. Clones were read by immunoSEQ multiplex PCR, and TCRdb kept only the in-frame ones, dropping some. Of about 180,000 clones in the sample, around 79% were seen once. Input material: peripheral blood. The source is a woman in her sixties with COVID-19, enrolled during active disease. CDR3s include the opening cysteine and the closing phenylalanine or tryptophan. D genes are given only for firm matches. Only part of the rows carry a size: once, few, many, or a class if the clone is expanded.

cdr3_nt: TGTGCCAGCACCAACCGGGGGGGCGACGAGACCCAGTACTTC
cdr3_aa: CASTNRGGDETQYF
j_call: TRBJ2-5
v_call: TRBV28
clone_size: .
d_call: TRBD2

cdr3_nt: TGTGCCAGCAGCGTAGATCCACTAGCGGGGACTGGGGCCAACGTCCTGACTTTC
cdr3_aa: CASSVDPLAGTGANVLTF
j_call: TRBJ2-6
v_call: TRBV9
clone_size: once
d_call: TRBD2

cdr3_nt: TGTGCCAGCAGTCTCGGACATTACGTTGGCTACACCTTC
cdr3_aa: CASSLGHYVGYTF
j_call: TRBJ1-2
v_call: TRBV28
clone_size: .
d_call: .

cdr3_nt: TGTGCCAGCAGTCCCCCCGGGTTCCCAGATACGCAGTATTTT
cdr3_aa: CASSPPGFPDTQYF
j_call: TRBJ2-3
v_call: TRBV6-6
clone_size: once
d_call: .

cdr3_nt: TGTGCCAGCAGCTTTGGGGGGGCAGAAGCTTTCTTT
cdr3_aa: CASSFGGAEAFF
j_call: TRBJ1-1
v_call: TRBV11-2
clone_size: .
d_call: .

cdr3_nt: TGTGCCAGCAGCTTATCGGTGGAGGGAATGTCGTCTGGCGGCTACACCTTC
cdr3_aa: CASSLSVEGMSSGGYTF
j_call: TRBJ1-2
v_call: TRBV7-6
clone_size: few
d_call: .

cdr3_nt: TGTGCCATCAGGCTAGCGGGGGGGACCACAGATACGCAGTATTTT
cdr3_aa: CAIRLAGGTTDTQYF
j_call: TRBJ2-3
v_call: TRBV10-3
clone_size: .
d_call: TRBD2

cdr3_nt: TGTGCCAGCAGCCGACAGGGTACCTACGAGCAGTACTTC
cdr3_aa: CASSRQGTYEQYF
j_call: TRBJ2-7
v_call: TRBV5-6
clone_size: .
d_call: TRBD1

cdr3_nt: TGTGCCAGCAGCTTGGGCAGTGGCTCTGGAAACACCATATATTTT
cdr3_aa: CASSLGSGSGNTIYF
j_call: TRBJ1-3
v_call: TRBV5-4
clone_size: .
d_call: .

cdr3_nt: TGCGCCAGCGGGGACAGGGGCTCCAATCAGCCCCAGCATTTT
cdr3_aa: CASGDRGSNQPQHF
j_call: TRBJ1-5
v_call: TRBV10-2
clone_size: .
d_call: TRBD1

cdr3_nt: TGTGCCAGCAGTCCGACAGGCGACTCTGGAAACACCATATATTTT
cdr3_aa: CASSPTGDSGNTIYF
j_call: TRBJ1-3
v_call: TRBV27
clone_size: few
d_call: .

cdr3_nt: TGTGCCAGCAGCTTGGGGGCTAGCGCCTACAATGAGCAGTTCTTC
cdr3_aa: CASSLGASAYNEQFF
j_call: TRBJ2-1
v_call: TRBV5-4
clone_size: .
d_call: .

cdr3_nt: TGCGCCAGCAGCTTGGCAGGGGCAGCCAAAAACATTCAGTACTTC
cdr3_aa: CASSLAGAAKNIQYF
j_call: TRBJ2-4
v_call: TRBV5-1
clone_size: .
d_call: .

cdr3_nt: TGCGCCAGCACCGGGACTAGCGGGAGATTGAATGAGCAGTTCTTC
cdr3_aa: CASTGTSGRLNEQFF
j_call: TRBJ2-1
v_call: TRBV5-1
clone_size: once
d_call: TRBD2

cdr3_nt: TGTGCCAGCAGTTCGCCAAGTAGCGGGGAGTCCGGGGAGCTGTTTTTT
cdr3_aa: CASSSPSSGESGELFF
j_call: TRBJ2-2
v_call: TRBV6-5
clone_size: .
d_call: TRBD2

cdr3_nt: TGTGCCAGCACCACAACAACAGAGAACACTGAAGCTTTCTTT
cdr3_aa: CASTTTTENTEAFF
j_call: TRBJ1-1
v_call: TRBV7-9
clone_size: .
d_call: .

cdr3_nt: TGTGCCAGCAGCCTCCGAGGTCGAGCGAGCACTGAAGCTTTCTTT
cdr3_aa: CASSLRGRASTEAFF
j_call: TRBJ1-1
v_call: TRBV11-1
clone_size: once
d_call: .

cdr3_nt: TGTGCCAGCAGTCACACTGGGGCCAACGTCCTGACTTTC
cdr3_aa: CASSHTGANVLTF
j_call: TRBJ2-6
v_call: TRBV6-5
clone_size: .
d_call: .

cdr3_nt: TGTGCCAGCAGTGAATCCGGGATGGATAATTCACCCCTCCACTTT
cdr3_aa: CASSESGMDNSPLHF
j_call: TRBJ1-6
v_call: TRBV27
clone_size: .
d_call: .

cdr3_nt: TGTGCCAGCAGCTTAGCTCGTCCCGGGGGTGAGCAGTTCTTC
cdr3_aa: CASSLARPGGEQFF
j_call: TRBJ2-1
v_call: TRBV7-9
clone_size: .
d_call: .

cdr3_nt: TGTGCCAGCAGCCAGGAAAGCCCGGGACAGGGGGTTTTACAATCTGGGGCCAACGTCCTGACTTTC
cdr3_aa: CASSQESPGQGVLQSGANVLTF
j_call: TRBJ2-6
v_call: TRBV4-2
clone_size: few
d_call: TRBD1

cdr3_nt: TGCAGCGTTTCCCAGGGCGGACTAGCTACCGGGGAGCTGTTTTTT
cdr3_aa: CSVSQGGLATGELFF
j_call: TRBJ2-2
v_call: TRBV29-1
clone_size: .
d_call: TRBD2

cdr3_nt: TGTGCCAGCAGTGAGTACTACGAGCAGTACTTC
cdr3_aa: CASSEYYEQYF
j_call: TRBJ2-7
v_call: TRBV6-1
clone_size: .
d_call: .

cdr3_nt: TGTGCCAGTAGTTGGGGCACCCGTGATACGCAGTATTTT
cdr3_aa: CASSWGTRDTQYF
j_call: TRBJ2-3
v_call: TRBV19
clone_size: .
d_call: .